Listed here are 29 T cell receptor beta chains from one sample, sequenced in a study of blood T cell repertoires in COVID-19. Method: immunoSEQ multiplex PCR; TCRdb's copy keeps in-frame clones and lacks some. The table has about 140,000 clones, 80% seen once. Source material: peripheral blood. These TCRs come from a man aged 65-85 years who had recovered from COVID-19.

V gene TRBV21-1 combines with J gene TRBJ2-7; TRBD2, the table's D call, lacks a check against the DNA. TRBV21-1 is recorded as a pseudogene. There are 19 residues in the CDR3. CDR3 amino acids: CASSKVGVAGAKTSYEQYF. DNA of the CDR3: TGTGCCAGCAGCAAAGTTGGGGTAGCGGGAGCGAAGACCTCCTACGAGCAGTACTTC.

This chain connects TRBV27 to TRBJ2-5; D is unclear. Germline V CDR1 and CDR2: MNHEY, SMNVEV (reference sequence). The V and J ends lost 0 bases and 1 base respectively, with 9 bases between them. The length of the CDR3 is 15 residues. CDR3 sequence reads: CASSLSFGSQETQYF. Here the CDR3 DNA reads TGTGCCAGCAGTTTATCATTCGGTTCCCAAGAGACCCAGTACTTC.

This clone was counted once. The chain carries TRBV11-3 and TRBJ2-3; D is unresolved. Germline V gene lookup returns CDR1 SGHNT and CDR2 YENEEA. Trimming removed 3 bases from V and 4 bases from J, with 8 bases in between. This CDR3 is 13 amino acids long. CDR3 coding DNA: TGTGCCAGCAGCTTCCCCCATTCAGATACGCAGTATTTT. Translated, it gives CASSFPHSDTQYF. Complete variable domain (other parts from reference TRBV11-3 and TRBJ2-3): EAGVVQSPRYKIIEKKQPVAFWCNPISGHNTLYWYLQNLGQGPELLIRYENEEAVDDSQLPKDRFSAERLKGVDSTLKIQPAELGDSAVYLCASSFPHSDTQYFGPGTRLTVL.

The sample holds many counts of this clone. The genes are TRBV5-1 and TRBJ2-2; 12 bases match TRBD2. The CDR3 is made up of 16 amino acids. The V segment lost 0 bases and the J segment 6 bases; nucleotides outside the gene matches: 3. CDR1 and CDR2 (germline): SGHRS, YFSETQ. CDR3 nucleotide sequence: TGCGCCAGCAGCTTGGGGACTAGCGGGATTTCCGGGGAGCTGTTTTTT. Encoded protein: CASSLGTSGISGELFF.

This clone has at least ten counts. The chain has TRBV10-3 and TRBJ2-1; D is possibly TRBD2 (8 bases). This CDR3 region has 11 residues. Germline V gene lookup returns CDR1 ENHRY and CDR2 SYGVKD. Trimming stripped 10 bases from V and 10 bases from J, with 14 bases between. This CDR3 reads CATSGGQEQFF. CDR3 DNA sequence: TGTGCCACCAGCGGGGGACAGGAGCAGTTCTTC.

The CDR3 bases are TGTGCCAGCAGCCTTTCCTACGAGGGGGAGCCTCTCGGCGAGCAGTACTTC. As protein: CASSLSYEGEPLGEQYF. The V and J genes are TRBV5-6 and TRBJ2-7, with D maybe TRBD1 (6 bases). Trimming cost V 4 bases and J 6 bases, with 26 bases left between them. This CDR3 contains 17 residues. In germline, CDR1 is SGHDT, CDR2 YYEEEE.

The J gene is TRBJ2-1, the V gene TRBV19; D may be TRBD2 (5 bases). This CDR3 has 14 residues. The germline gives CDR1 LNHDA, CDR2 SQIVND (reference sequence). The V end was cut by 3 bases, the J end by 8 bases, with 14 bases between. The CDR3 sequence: CASSMGITRDEQFF. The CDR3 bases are TGTGCCAGTAGTATGGGCATAACGAGGGATGAGCAGTTCTTC.

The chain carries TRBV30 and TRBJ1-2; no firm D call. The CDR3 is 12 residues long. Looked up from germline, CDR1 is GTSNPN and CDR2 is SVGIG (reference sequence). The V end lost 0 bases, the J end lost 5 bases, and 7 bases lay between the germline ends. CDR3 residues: CAWSVRGYGYTF. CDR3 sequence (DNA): TGTGCCTGGAGTGTACGAGGGTATGGCTACACCTTC.

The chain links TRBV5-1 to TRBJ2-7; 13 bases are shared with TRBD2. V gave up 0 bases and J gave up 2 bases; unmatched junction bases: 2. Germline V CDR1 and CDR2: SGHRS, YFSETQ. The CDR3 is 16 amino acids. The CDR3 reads CASSLAGTSGTYEQYF. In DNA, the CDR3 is TGCGCCAGCAGCTTGGCGGGGACTAGCGGGACCTACGAGCAGTACTTC.

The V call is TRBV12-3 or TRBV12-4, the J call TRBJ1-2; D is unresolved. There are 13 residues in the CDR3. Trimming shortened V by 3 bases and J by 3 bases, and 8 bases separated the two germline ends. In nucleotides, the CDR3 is TGTGCCAGCAGTTTTAGCCGGGACTATGGCTACACCTTC. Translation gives CASSFSRDYGYTF.

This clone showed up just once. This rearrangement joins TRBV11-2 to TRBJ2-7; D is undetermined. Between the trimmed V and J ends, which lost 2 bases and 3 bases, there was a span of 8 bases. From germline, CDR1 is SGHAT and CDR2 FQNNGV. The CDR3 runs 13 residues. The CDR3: CASSLPEVYEQYF. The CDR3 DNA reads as TGTGCCAGCAGCTTACCAGAAGTCTACGAGCAGTACTTC.

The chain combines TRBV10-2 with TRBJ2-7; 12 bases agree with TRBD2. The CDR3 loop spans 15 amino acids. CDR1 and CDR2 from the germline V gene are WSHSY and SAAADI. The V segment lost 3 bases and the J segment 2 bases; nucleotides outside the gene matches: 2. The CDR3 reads CASSDPSGRAYEQYF. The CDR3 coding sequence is TGCGCCAGCAGTGACCCTAGCGGGAGGGCCTACGAGCAGTACTTC.

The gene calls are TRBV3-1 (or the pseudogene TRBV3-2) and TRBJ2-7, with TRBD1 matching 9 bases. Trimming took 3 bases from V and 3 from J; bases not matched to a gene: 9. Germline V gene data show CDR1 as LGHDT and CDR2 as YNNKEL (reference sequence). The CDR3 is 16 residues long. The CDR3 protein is CASSHTGGRVGYEQYF. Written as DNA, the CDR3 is TGTGCCAGCAGCCATACAGGGGGCAGGGTTGGCTACGAGCAGTACTTC.

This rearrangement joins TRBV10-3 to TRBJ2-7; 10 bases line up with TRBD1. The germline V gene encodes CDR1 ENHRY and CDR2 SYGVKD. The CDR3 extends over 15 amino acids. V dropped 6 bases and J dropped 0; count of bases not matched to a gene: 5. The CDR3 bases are TGTGCCATCAGCTCCCGGGACAGGGGCTCCTACGAGCAGTACTTC. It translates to CAISSRDRGSYEQYF.

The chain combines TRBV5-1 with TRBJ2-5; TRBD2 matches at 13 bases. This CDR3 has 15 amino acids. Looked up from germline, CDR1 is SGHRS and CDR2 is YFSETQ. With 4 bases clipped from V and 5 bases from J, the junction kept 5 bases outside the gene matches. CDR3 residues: CASSEGTSGMETQYF. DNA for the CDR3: TGCGCCAGCAGCGAAGGGACTAGCGGGATGGAGACCCAGTACTTC.

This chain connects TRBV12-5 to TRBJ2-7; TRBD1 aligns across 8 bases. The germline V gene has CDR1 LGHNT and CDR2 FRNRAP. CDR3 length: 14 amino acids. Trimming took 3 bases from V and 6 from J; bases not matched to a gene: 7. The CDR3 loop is CASGFSAGGLEQYF. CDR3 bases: TGTGCTAGTGGTTTCTCGGCAGGGGGCCTCGAGCAGTACTTC.

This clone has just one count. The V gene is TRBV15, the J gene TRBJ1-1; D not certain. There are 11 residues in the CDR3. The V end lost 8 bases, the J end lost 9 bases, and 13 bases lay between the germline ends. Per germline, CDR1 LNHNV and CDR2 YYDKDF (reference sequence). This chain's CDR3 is CATGTRDKAFF. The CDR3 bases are TGTGCCACCGGTACACGGGATAAAGCTTTCTTT.

The DNA of the CDR3 is TGTGCCAGCAGCTCCTCCACTGCCACCTACGAGCAGTACTTC. This gives the protein CASSSSTATYEQYF. V and J are TRBV7-9 and TRBJ2-7; no definite D call. CDR3 length equals 14 residues. Germline V gene data show CDR1 as SEHNR and CDR2 as FQNEAQ (reference sequence). V lost 4 bases to trimming and J lost 2 bases, with 12 bases between them.

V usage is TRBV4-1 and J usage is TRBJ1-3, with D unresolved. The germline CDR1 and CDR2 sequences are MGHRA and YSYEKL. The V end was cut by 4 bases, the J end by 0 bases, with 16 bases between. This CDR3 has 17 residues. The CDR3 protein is CASSPIGGAISGNTIYF. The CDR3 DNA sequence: TGCGCCAGCAGCCCTATCGGAGGCGCAATCTCTGGAAACACCATATATTTT.

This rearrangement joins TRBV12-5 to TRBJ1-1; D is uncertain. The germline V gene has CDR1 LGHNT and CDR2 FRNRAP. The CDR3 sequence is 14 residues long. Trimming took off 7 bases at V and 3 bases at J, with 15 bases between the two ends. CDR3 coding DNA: TGTGCTAGTGTTCTGCAGGCTAGCCACACTGAAGCTTTCTTT. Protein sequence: CASVLQASHTEAFF.

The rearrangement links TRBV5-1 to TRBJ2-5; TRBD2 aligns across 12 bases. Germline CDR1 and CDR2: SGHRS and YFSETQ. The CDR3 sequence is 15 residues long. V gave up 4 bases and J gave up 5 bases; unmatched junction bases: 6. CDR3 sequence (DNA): TGCGCCAGCAGCGCAACTAGCGGGAGGAGGGAGACCCAGTACTTC. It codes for CASSATSGRRETQYF. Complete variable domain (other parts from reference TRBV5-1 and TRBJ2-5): KAGVTQTPRYLIKTRGQQVTLSCSPISGHRSVSWYQQTPGQGLQFLFEYFSETQRNKGNFPGRFSGRQFSNSRSEMNVSTLELGDSALYLCASSATSGRRETQYFGPGTRLLVL.

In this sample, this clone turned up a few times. In DNA, the CDR3 is TGTGCCAGCAGCGACAGTAGGGACTATGGCTACACCTTC. Encoded protein: CASSDSRDYGYTF. This chain uses TRBV7-9 with TRBJ1-2; possibly TRBD1 for D (5 bases). V was clipped by 5 bases and J by 3 bases, with 10 bases between them. Per germline, CDR1 SEHNR and CDR2 FQNEAQ (reference sequence). The CDR3 extends over 13 amino acids.

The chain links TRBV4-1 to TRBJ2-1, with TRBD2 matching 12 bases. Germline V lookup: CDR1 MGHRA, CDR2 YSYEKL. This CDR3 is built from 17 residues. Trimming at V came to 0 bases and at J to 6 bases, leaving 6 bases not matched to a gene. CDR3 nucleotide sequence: TGCGCCAGCAGCCAAGATCCCGTGACTAGCGGGAGCAATGAGCAGTTCTTC. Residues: CASSQDPVTSGSNEQFF.

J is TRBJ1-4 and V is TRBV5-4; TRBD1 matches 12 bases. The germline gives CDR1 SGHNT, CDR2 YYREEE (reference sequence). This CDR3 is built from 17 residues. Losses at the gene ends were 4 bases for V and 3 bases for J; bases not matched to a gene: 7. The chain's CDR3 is CASSAGTGGLANEKLFF. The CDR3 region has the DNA TGTGCCAGCAGCGCCGGGACAGGGGGCCTCGCTAATGAAAAACTGTTTTTT.

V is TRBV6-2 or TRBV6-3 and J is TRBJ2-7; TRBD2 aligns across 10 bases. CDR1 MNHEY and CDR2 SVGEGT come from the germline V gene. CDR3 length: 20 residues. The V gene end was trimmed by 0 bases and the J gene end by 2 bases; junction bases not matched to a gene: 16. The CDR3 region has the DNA TGTGCCAGCAGTTACTCGAATTTCTTGGGACTAGCGACCCCAACCTACGAGCAGTACTTC. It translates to CASSYSNFLGLATPTYEQYF.

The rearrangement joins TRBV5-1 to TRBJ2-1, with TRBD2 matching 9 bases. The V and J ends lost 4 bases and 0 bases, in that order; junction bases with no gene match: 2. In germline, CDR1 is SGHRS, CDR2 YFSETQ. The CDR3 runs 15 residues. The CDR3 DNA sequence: TGCGCCAGCAGCGGTAGCGGGAGCTCCTACAATGAGCAGTTCTTC. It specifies CASSGSGSSYNEQFF. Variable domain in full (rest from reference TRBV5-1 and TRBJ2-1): KAGVTQTPRYLIKTRGQQVTLSCSPISGHRSVSWYQQTPGQGLQFLFEYFSETQRNKGNFPGRFSGRQFSNSRSEMNVSTLELGDSALYLCASSGSGSSYNEQFFGPGTRLTVL.

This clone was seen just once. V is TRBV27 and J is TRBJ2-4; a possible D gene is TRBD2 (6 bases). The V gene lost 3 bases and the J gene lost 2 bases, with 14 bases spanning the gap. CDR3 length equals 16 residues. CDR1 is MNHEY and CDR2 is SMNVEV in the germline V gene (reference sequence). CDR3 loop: CASSFLGGGPKNIQYF. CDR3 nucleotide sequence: TGTGCCAGCAGTTTCCTGGGGGGAGGCCCCAAAAACATTCAGTACTTC.

This chain's CDR3 is CASSSRQEAYEQYF. In DNA form, the CDR3 reads TGTGCCAGCAGTTCACGACAGGAAGCCTACGAGCAGTACTTC. This chain connects TRBV6-2 or TRBV6-3 to TRBJ2-7; possible D gene TRBD1, 6 bases. CDR3 length equals 14 residues. Trimming shortened V by 4 bases and J by 2 bases, and 12 bases separated the two germline ends. Germline CDR1 and CDR2: MNHEY and SVGEGT.

CDR3 DNA: TGCGCCAGCAGCTTGGGTGCAGGGGGACGAGAGACCCAGTACTTC. Residues: CASSLGAGGRETQYF. V and J are TRBV5-1 and TRBJ2-5; TRBD1 agrees at 7 bases. The CDR3 sequence is 15 residues long. V gave up 0 bases and J gave up 4 bases; unmatched junction bases: 6. Germline CDR1 is SGHRS and CDR2 is YFSETQ.